A selection of T cell receptor beta chains follows, all from one sample in a study of cytomegalovirus exposure and HLA in healthy donors. Libraries were prepared by immunoSEQ multiplex PCR; TCRdb keeps only in-frame clonotypes and omits some of them. This sample has about 95,000 clones; about three quarters occur once, and the top ten carry more than 12%. Source material: PBMCs. Receptors originate from a woman between 50 and 59 years old in good health and CMV-seropositive. CDR3s include the opening cysteine and the closing phenylalanine or tryptophan. A D gene is named only where the DNA matches it firmly. For some rows the clone size is stated as once, few or many, or as a class when expanded; others skip it.

.	TRBV19	TRBD1	TRBJ2-2	CASSIGATGGDTGELFF	TGTGCCAGTAGTATAGGGGCGACAGGGGGTGACACCGGGGAGCTGTTTTTT
few	TRBV7-9	.	TRBJ1-2	CASGGQITNYGYTF	TGTGCCAGCGGTGGACAGATCACTAACTATGGCTACACCTTC
.	TRBV6-5	TRBD1	TRBJ1-6	CASSYSGTGGWSPLHF	TGTGCCAGCAGTTACTCGGGGACAGGGGGCTGGTCACCCCTCCACTTT
.	TRBV2	.	TRBJ2-5	CASSAGETQYF	TGTGCCAGCAGTGCGGGGGAGACCCAGTACTTC
.	TRBV4-3	TRBD2	TRBJ2-1	CASSQVGGSGFYNEQFF	TGCGCCAGCAGCCAAGTCGGCGGGAGCGGCTTCTACAATGAGCAGTTCTTC
few	TRBV4-1	.	TRBJ2-7	CASSRTYLRGPYEQYF	TGCGCCAGCAGCCGAACCTACCTCAGGGGCCCCTACGAGCAGTACTTC
few	TRBV7-2	.	TRBJ1-2	CASSLVQGPAGYGYTF	TGTGCCAGCAGCTTAGTGCAGGGGCCCGCTGGGTATGGCTACACCTTC
once	TRBV2	.	TRBJ2-5	CASSDPSGDSSQETQYF	TGTGCCAGCAGTGATCCCTCGGGGGACAGCTCCCAAGAGACCCAGTACTTC
.	TRBV6-6	TRBD1	TRBJ1-5	CASRPGGGNQPQHF	TGTGCCAGCAGACCAGGGGGAGGCAATCAGCCCCAGCATTTT
.	TRBV6-1	.	TRBJ1-1	CASRGVLPVPLRAFF	TGTGCCAGCAGGGGAGTTCTGCCGGTTCCCTTGAGGGCTTTCTTT
.	TRBV28	.	TRBJ1-3	CASTTFGILSGNTIYF	TGTGCCAGCACCACCTTCGGGATCCTCTCTGGAAACACCATATATTTT
.	TRBV9	.	TRBJ2-3	CASSVAGLSDTQYF	TGTGCCAGCAGCGTAGCAGGACTGTCAGATACGCAGTATTTT
.	TRBV14	.	TRBJ2-5	CASSQDLMETQYF	TGTGCCAGCAGCCAAGATTTAATGGAGACCCAGTACTTC
.	TRBV5-4	.	TRBJ2-2	CASSLRGGSVGELFF	TGTGCCAGCAGCTTGAGAGGGGGATCAGTCGGGGAGCTGTTTTTT
.	TRBV28	TRBD2	TRBJ2-1	CASSFREGEQFF	TGTGCCAGCAGTTTTCGGGAGGGCGAGCAGTTCTTC
.	TRBV5-6	TRBD1	TRBJ1-1	CASSLGYGQVEAFF	TGTGCCAGCAGCTTGGGATATGGACAGGTTGAAGCTTTCTTT
.	TRBV5-4	TRBD1	TRBJ1-1	CASSPTLQTGDTEAFF	TGTGCCAGCAGCCCTACCCTCCAGACAGGGGACACTGAAGCTTTCTTT
.	TRBV28	TRBD1	TRBJ1-5	CASTHDRVRGNQPQHF	TGTGCCAGCACCCATGACAGGGTTCGGGGCAATCAGCCCCAGCATTTT
.	TRBV30	TRBD2	TRBJ2-3	CAWNPGGPITDTQYF	TGTGCCTGGAATCCGGGAGGGCCTATCACAGATACGCAGTATTTT
.	TRBV29-1	TRBD1	TRBJ2-5	CSVERQGSTQYF	TGCAGCGTGGAACGACAGGGGTCGACCCAGTACTTC
.	TRBV11-2	TRBD1	TRBJ2-7	CASRGRTGRFTYEQYF	TGTGCCAGCAGGGGAAGGACAGGGAGATTCACCTACGAGCAGTACTTC
.	TRBV2	.	TRBJ1-6	CASSEQVSNSPLHF	TGTGCCAGCAGTGAGCAGGTTTCTAATTCACCCCTCCACTTT
.	TRBV6-1	.	TRBJ1-1	CASSEAARVEAFF	TGTGCCAGCAGTGAAGCGGCCCGGGTTGAAGCTTTCTTT
.	TRBV4-1	.	TRBJ2-6	CASSHSTGNPGANVLTF	TGCGCCAGCAGCCACTCAACAGGGAACCCTGGGGCCAACGTCCTGACTTTC
once	TRBV7-3	.	TRBJ2-1	CASSRSETGKNEQFF	TGTGCCAGCAGCCGATCTGAGACAGGTAAAAATGAGCAGTTCTTC
.	TRBV5-4	TRBD1	TRBJ2-5	CASSRDWTGQKTQYF	TGTGCCAGCAGCCGCGACTGGACAGGCCAGAAGACCCAGTACTTC
few	TRBV6-1	.	TRBJ1-5	CASSVDNDSNQPQHF	TGTGCCAGCAGTGTTGACAACGATAGCAATCAGCCCCAGCATTTT
.	TRBV6-6	.	TRBJ1-1	CASSYPGEAFF	TGTGCCAGCAGTTACCCAGGTGAAGCTTTCTTT
.	TRBV4-2	TRBD2	TRBJ2-1	CASSQAGLAGVGDEQFF	TGTGCCAGCAGCCAGGCCGGACTAGCGGGAGTAGGGGATGAGCAGTTCTTC
.	TRBV6-1	.	TRBJ1-2	CASSVRFRDGYTF	TGTGCCAGCAGTGTAAGATTTCGAGATGGCTACACCTTC
few	TRBV28	.	TRBJ1-2	CATHTGSWYGYTF	TGTGCCACCCATACAGGGTCATGGTATGGCTACACCTTC